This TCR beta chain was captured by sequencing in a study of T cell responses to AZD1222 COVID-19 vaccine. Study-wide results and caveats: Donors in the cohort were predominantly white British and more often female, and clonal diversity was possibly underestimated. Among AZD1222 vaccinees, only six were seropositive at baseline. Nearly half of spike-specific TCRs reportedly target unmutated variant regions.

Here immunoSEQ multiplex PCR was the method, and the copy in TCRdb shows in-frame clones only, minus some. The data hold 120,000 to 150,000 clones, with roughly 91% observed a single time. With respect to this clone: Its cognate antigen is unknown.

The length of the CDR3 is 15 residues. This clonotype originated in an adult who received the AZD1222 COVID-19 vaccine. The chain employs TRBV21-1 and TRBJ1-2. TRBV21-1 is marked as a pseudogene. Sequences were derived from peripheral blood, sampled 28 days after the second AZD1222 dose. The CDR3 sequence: CASSKAARDDYGYTF. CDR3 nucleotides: TGTGCCAGCAGCAAAGCGGCCAGGGACGACTATGGCTACACCTTC.